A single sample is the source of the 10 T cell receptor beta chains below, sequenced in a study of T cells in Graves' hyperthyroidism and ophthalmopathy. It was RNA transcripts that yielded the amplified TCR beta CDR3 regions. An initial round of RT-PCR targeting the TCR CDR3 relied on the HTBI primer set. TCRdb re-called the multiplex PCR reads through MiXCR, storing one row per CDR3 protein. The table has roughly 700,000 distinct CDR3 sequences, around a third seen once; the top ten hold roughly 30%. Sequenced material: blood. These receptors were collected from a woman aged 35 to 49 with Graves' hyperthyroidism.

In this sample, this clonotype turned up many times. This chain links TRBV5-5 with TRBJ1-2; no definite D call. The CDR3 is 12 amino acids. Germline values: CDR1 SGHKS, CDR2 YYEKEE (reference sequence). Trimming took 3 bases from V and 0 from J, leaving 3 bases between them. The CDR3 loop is CASSWTNYGYTF. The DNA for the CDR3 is TGTGCCAGCAGCTGGACTAACTATGGCTACACCTTC.

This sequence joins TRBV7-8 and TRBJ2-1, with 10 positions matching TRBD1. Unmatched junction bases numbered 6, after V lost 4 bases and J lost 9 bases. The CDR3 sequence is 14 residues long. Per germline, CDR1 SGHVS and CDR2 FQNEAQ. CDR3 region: CASSWGQGIAEQFF. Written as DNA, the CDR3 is TGTGCCAGCAGCTGGGGACAGGGGATCGCTGAGCAGTTCTTC.

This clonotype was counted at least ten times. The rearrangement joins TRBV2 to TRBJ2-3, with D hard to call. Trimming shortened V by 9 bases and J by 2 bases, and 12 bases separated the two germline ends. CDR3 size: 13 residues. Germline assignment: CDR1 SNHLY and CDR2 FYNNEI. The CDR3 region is CARERDATDTQYF. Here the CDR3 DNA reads TGTGCCAGAGAGAGAGACGCCACAGATACGCAGTATTTT.

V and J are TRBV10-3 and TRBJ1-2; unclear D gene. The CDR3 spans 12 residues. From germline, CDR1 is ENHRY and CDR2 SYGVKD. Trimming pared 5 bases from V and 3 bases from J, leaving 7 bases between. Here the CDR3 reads CAISLADYGYTF. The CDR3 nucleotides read TGTGCCATCAGTTTGGCAGACTATGGCTACACCTTC.

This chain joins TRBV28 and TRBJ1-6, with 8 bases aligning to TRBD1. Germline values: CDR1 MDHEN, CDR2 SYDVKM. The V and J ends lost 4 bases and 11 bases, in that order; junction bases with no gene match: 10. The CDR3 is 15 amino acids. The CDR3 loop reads CASSSRDRREPPLHF. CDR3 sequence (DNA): TGTGCCAGCAGTTCCAGGGACAGGAGGGAGCCACCCCTCCACTTT.

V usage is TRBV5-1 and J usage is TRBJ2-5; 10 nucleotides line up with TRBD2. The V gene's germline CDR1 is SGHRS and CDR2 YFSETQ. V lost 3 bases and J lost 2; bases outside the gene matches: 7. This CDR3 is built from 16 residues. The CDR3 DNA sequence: TGCGCCAGCAGCTCCCCCGGGACTAGCGAACAAGAGACCCAGTACTTC. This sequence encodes CASSSPGTSEQETQYF.

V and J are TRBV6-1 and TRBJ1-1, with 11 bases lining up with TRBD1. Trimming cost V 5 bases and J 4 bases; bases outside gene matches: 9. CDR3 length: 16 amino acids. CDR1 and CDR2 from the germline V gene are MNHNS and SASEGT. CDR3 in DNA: TGTGCCAGCAGTCTACGGACAGGGGGCGTGGTCACTGAAGCTTTCTTT. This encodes CASSLRTGGVVTEAFF.

The CDR3 DNA is TGTGCCAGCAGCCACGGGACAGAGGACTTCAATCAGCCCCAGCATTTT. It specifies CASSHGTEDFNQPQHF. J is TRBJ1-5 and V is TRBV3-1; TRBD1 aligns across 7 bases. Germline V gene lookup returns CDR1 LGHDT and CDR2 YNNKEL (reference sequence). J lost 3 bases, V lost 3 bases, and 8 bases had no gene match. This CDR3 spans 16 amino acids.

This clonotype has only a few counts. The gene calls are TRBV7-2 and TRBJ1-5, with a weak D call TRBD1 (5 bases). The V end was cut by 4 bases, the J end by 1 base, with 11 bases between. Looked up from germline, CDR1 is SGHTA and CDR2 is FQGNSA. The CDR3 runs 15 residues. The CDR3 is CASSYRDGSNQPQHF. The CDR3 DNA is TGTGCCAGCAGCTACCGGGACGGCAGCAATCAGCCCCAGCATTTT. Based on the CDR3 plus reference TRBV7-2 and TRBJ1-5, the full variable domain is GAGVSQSPSNKVTEKGKDVELRCDPISGHTALYWYRQSLGQGLEFLIYFQGNSAPDKSGLPSDRFSAERTGGSVSTLTIQRTQQEDSAVYLCASSYRDGSNQPQHFGDGTRLSIL.

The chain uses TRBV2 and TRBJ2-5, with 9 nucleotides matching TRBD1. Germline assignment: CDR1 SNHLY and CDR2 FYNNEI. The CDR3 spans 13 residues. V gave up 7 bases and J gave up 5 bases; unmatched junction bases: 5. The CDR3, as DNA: TGTGCCAGCAAGGACAGGGGTTGGGAGACCCAGTACTTC. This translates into CASKDRGWETQYF.